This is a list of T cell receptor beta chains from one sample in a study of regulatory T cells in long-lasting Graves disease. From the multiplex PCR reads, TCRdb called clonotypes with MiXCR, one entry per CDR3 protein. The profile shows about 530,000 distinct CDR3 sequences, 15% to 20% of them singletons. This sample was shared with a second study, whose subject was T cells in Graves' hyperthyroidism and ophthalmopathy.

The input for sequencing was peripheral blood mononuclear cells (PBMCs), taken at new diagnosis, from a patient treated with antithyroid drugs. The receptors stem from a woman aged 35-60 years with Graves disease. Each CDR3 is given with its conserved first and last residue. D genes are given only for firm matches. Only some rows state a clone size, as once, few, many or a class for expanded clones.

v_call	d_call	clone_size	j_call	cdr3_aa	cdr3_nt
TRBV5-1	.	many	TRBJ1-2	CASSRTPADGFYGYTF	TGCGCCAGCAGCCGAACCCCCGCGGACGGATTCTATGGCTACACCTTC
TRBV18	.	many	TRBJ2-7	CASSPSRSYEQYF	TGTGCCAGCTCACCGAGCAGGTCCTACGAGCAGTACTTC
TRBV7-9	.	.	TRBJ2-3	CVSSLSPSDSTDTQYF	TGTGTCAGCAGCTTGTCCCCCTCGGACAGCACAGATACGCAGTATTTT
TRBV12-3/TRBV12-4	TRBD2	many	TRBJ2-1	CASRPTSGGSHEQFF	TGTGCCAGCAGACCTACTAGCGGGGGGTCCCATGAGCAGTTCTTC
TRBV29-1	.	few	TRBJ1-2	CSVDRQGLGGYTF	TGCAGCGTTGATAGGCAGGGCCTCGGTGGCTACACCTTC
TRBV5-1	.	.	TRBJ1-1	CASSPGTGSTEAFF	TGCGCCAGCAGCCCGGGGACGGGGAGCACTGAAGCTTTCTTT
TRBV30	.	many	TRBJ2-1	CAWSVGENEQFF	TGTGCCTGGAGTGTCGGGGAGAATGAGCAGTTCTTC
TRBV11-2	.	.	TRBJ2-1	CASSLELKNNEQFF	TGTGCCAGCAGCTTAGAACTAAAGAACAATGAGCAGTTCTTC
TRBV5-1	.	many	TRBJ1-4	CASSLEIGEKLFF	TGCGCCAGCAGCTTGGAGATCGGCGAAAAACTGTTTTTT
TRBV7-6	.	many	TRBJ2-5	CASSSGPNGETQYF	TGTGCCAGCAGCTCCGGACCGAACGGAGAGACCCAGTACTTC
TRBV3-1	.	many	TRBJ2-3	CASSQRGWSGRDTQYF	TGTGCCAGCAGCCAAAGGGGGTGGAGCGGACGAGATACGCAGTATTTT
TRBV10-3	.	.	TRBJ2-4	CAISESPGGENIQYF	TGTGCCATCAGTGAATCCCCTGGAGGGGAAAACATTCAGTACTTC
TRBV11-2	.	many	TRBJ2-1	CASSSSNNEQFF	TGTGCCAGCAGCTCCTCAAACAATGAGCAGTTCTTC
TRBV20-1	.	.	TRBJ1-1	CSARDGGTANTEAFF	TGCAGTGCTAGAGATGGAGGGACGGCCAACACTGAAGCTTTCTTT
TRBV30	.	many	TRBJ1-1	CAWVGLRPEAFF	TGTGCCTGGGTGGGGTTAAGGCCCGAAGCTTTCTTT
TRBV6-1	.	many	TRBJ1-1	CATLRSGSNTEAFF	TGTGCCACTCTACGATCCGGGAGCAACACTGAAGCTTTCTTT
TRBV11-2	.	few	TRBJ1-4	CASSLSGGEEKLFF	TGTGCCAGCAGCTTATCCGGGGGCGAGGAAAAACTGTTTTTT
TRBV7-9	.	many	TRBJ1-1	CATRRSTGDAFF	TGTGCCACCCGGCGCTCTACGGGGGATGCTTTCTTT
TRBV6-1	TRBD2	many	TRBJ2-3	CASRVFLAGGLDTQYF	TGTGCCAGCAGGGTGTTTCTAGCGGGGGGGCTAGATACGCAGTATTTT
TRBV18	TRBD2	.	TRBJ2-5	CASSPGGETRCF	TGTGCCAGCTCACCGGGGGGGGAGACCCGGTGCTTC
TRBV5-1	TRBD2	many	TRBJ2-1	CASSATSGGLYNEQFF	TGCGCCAGCAGCGCGACTAGCGGGGGTCTTTACAATGAGCAGTTCTTC
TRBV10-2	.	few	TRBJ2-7	CASKTGTISYEQYF	TGCGCCAGCAAGACCGGGACAATCTCCTACGAGCAGTACTTC
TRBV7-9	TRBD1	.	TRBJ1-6	CASSLEDRDNSPLHF	TGTGCCAGCAGCTTAGAAGACAGGGATAATTCACCCCTCCACTTT
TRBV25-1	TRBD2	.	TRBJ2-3	CASSDTLSGGFTDTQYF	TGTGCCAGCAGCGACACTTTGAGCGGGGGGTTCACAGATACGCAGTATTTT